This passage covers 20 T cell receptor beta chains from one sample sequenced in a study of T cells in Graves' hyperthyroidism and ophthalmopathy. Researchers amplified the TCR beta CDR3 regions from RNA transcripts. In the first-round RT-PCR of the TCR CDR3, the HTBI primer set was used. A single record per CDR3 protein comes from TCRdb applying MiXCR to the multiplex PCR reads. The sample has 500,000 to 650,000 distinct CDR3 sequences; about 15% are singletons. The sample was blood. These receptors were taken from a woman aged 40 to 50 with Graves' hyperthyroidism.

This clonotype appeared many times. The chain combines TRBV11-2 with TRBJ2-3; 14 bases agree with TRBD2. Germline CDR1 SGHAT, CDR2 FQNNGV. The CDR3 consists of 20 residues. J gave up 7 bases and V 3 bases, and 18 bases lay outside the gene matches. The CDR3 protein is CASSFRPPDGTSGSRNTQYF. CDR3 bases: TGTGCCAGCAGCTTCCGACCTCCGGACGGGACTAGCGGGAGTCGGAATACGCAGTATTTT. Full variable domain (rest looked up from reference TRBV11-2 and TRBJ2-3): EAGVAQSPRYKIIEKRQSVAFWCNPISGHATLYWYQQILGQGPKLLIQFQNNGVVDDSQLPKDRFSAERLKGVDSTLKIQPAKLEDSAVYLCASSFRPPDGTSGSRNTQYFGPGTRLTVL.

There are many counts of this clonotype. The gene calls are TRBV10-3 and TRBJ2-5, with D maybe TRBD1 (6 bases). The CDR3 has 16 residues. CDR1 ENHRY and CDR2 SYGVKD come from the germline V gene. V was clipped by 0 bases and J by 1 base, with 12 bases between them. Here the CDR3 reads CAISESGQGSQETQYF. DNA of the CDR3: TGTGCCATCAGTGAGTCCGGTCAGGGGTCCCAAGAGACCCAGTACTTC.

J is TRBJ2-4 and V is TRBV14; 13 nucleotides match TRBD2. Germline V gene lookup returns CDR1 SGHDN and CDR2 FVKESK. V lost 5 bases and J lost 5; bases outside the gene matches: 12. CDR3 size: 18 residues. The CDR3 DNA follows: TGTGCCAGCAGCTCTAGCGAGGGACTAGCGGGAACACAAAACATTCAGTACTTC. Amino acids: CASSSSEGLAGTQNIQYF.

At least ten counts were recorded for this clonotype. This chain connects TRBV18 to TRBJ1-1; D may be TRBD1 (6 bases). The ends were cut back, 0 bases at V and 2 bases at J, with 13 bases in the middle. This CDR3 has 16 residues. Germline loops: CDR1 KGHSH, CDR2 LQKENI. The CDR3 here is CASSPPRRQANTEAFF. The CDR3 bases are TGTGCCAGCTCACCACCTCGAAGACAGGCTAACACTGAAGCTTTCTTT. The variable domain in full, completed from reference TRBV18 and TRBJ1-1, reads NAGVMQNPRHLVRRRGQEARLRCSPMKGHSHVYWYRQLPEEGLKFMVYLQKENIIDESGMPKERFSAEFPKEGPSILRIQQVVRGDSAAYFCASSPPRRQANTEAFFGQGTRLTVV.

Only a few counts were recorded for this clonotype. V usage is TRBV20-1 and J usage is TRBJ2-5; 12 positions agree with TRBD2. This CDR3 has 15 amino acids. The junction had 8 bases not matched to a gene; V was cut back by 4 bases and J by 5 bases. Per the germline V gene, CDR1 is DFQATT and CDR2 is SNEGSKA (reference sequence). This CDR3 is CSATPPTSGSETQYF. The CDR3 DNA reads TGCAGTGCTACCCCCCCGACTAGCGGGAGTGAGACCCAGTACTTC.

This clonotype was seen only a few times. This sequence joins TRBV20-1 and TRBJ2-7; D remains ambiguous. V gave up 6 bases and J gave up 1 base, with 13 bases separating them. The CDR3 has 13 residues. The V gene's germline CDR1 is DFQATT and CDR2 SNEGSKA (reference sequence). In DNA, the CDR3 is TGCAGTGCAAAAAAAGCAGGTTCCTACGAGCAGTACTTC. Its translation: CSAKKAGSYEQYF.

The chain carries TRBV15 and TRBJ1-4; 8 bases map to TRBD1. V was clipped by 7 bases and J by 3 bases; unmatched bases: 7. CDR1 is LNHNV and CDR2 is YYDKDF in the germline V gene (reference sequence). The CDR3 has 15 residues. In DNA, the CDR3 is TGTGCCACCACGCCCACAGGGGGGGCTAATGAAAAACTGTTTTTT. Its translation: CATTPTGGANEKLFF.

The table lists this clonotype with many counts. The chain has TRBV7-2 and TRBJ2-1; no clear D gene. The CDR3 totals 15 residues. V was clipped by 0 bases and J by 3 bases, with 9 bases between them. From germline, CDR1 is SGHTA and CDR2 FQGNSA. The CDR3, as DNA: TGTGCCAGCAGCTTAGCGGCTGCCCTCTACAATGAGCAGTTCTTC. Translating gives CASSLAAALYNEQFF.

This clonotype was detected a few times. This chain joins TRBV14 and TRBJ2-1; D is undetermined. The CDR3 length is 16 residues. CDR1 and CDR2 from the germline V gene are SGHDN and FVKESK. V lost 0 bases, J lost 4 bases, and 13 bases lay in between. The DNA for the CDR3 is TGTGCCAGCAGCCAAGATAGGAGTAGCCAATACAATGAGCAGTTCTTC. It translates to CASSQDRSSQYNEQFF.

This clonotype was observed at least ten times. V usage is TRBV28 and J usage is TRBJ1-4; TRBD1 aligns across 8 bases. Germline V CDR1 and CDR2: MDHEN, SYDVKM. The V gene end was trimmed by 1 base and the J gene end by 0 bases; junction bases not matched to a gene: 7. This CDR3 comprises 18 residues. The CDR3: CASSLFIGQGPTNEKLFF. The CDR3 nucleotides are TGTGCCAGCAGTTTATTTATAGGACAGGGTCCAACTAATGAAAAACTGTTTTTT. Using reference TRBV28 and TRBJ1-4 for the parts outside the CDR3, the full variable domain is DVKVTQSSRYLVKRTGEKVFLECVQDMDHENMFWYRQDPGLGLRLIYFSYDVKMKEKGDIPEGYSVSREKKERFSLILESASTNQTSMYLCASSLFIGQGPTNEKLFFGSGTQLSVL.

The J gene is TRBJ2-7, the V gene TRBV27, with a tentative D call TRBD2 (6 bases). The germline V gene encodes CDR1 MNHEY and CDR2 SMNVEV (reference sequence). The CDR3 has 14 amino acids. Trimming pared 5 bases from V and 7 bases from J, leaving 18 bases between. The chain's CDR3 is CASSRSRGRTEQYF. The CDR3 DNA sequence: TGTGCCAGCAGTCGATCGCGGGGTCGGACTGAGCAGTACTTC.

V gene TRBV12-3 or TRBV12-4 combines with J gene TRBJ1-2; 9 nucleotides agree with TRBD1. The V and J ends lost 3 bases and 4 bases, in that order; junction bases with no gene match: 3. The CDR3 runs to 14 residues. The CDR3 nucleotides read TGTGCCAGCAGTTTGACAGGGGGGCTCTATGGCTACACCTTC. As protein: CASSLTGGLYGYTF.

In its sample, this clonotype was seen many times. The chain carries TRBV5-4 and TRBJ2-7; possible D gene TRBD1, 5 bases. The CDR3 spans 16 residues. CDR1 SGHNT and CDR2 YYREEE come from the germline V gene (reference sequence). Deletions cut 2 bases from V and 2 bases from J, with 17 bases between. The CDR3 coding sequence is TGTGCCAGCAGCTTAGTGGACCTATTCAGGGCCTACGAGCAGTACTTC. Amino acid sequence: CASSLVDLFRAYEQYF.

This clonotype was picked up many times. V and J are TRBV24-1 and TRBJ1-5; weak D call: TRBD1 (6 bases). Germline V gene sequence: CDR1 KGHDR, CDR2 SFDVKD. The CDR3 contains 14 residues. Trimming pared 6 bases from V and 1 base from J, leaving 9 bases between. The CDR3: CATSKGESNQPQHF. The CDR3, as DNA: TGTGCCACCAGTAAGGGGGAGAGCAATCAGCCCCAGCATTTT.

This clonotype was detected ten times or more. The J gene is TRBJ1-2, the V gene TRBV28; D uncertain. CDR3 size: 14 residues. Germline-derived CDR1 and CDR2 are MDHEN and SYDVKM. The V end was cut by 2 bases, the J end by 0 bases, with 7 bases between. The CDR3 region is CASSLAGTNYGYTF. The DNA of the CDR3 is TGTGCCAGCAGTTTAGCCGGGACTAACTATGGCTACACCTTC.

This clonotype was observed many times. V usage is TRBV10-3 and J usage is TRBJ1-2; D perhaps matches TRBD1 (5 bases). This CDR3 has 14 residues. Germline loops: CDR1 ENHRY, CDR2 SYGVKD. V dropped 0 bases and J dropped 2 bases, with 7 bases sitting between them. Here the CDR3 reads CAISESAGNYGYTF. CDR3 bases: TGTGCCATCAGTGAGTCGGCAGGGAACTATGGCTACACCTTC.

This clonotype was counted a few times. The chain links TRBV2 to TRBJ1-3; D uncertain. The CDR3 consists of 13 residues. Trimming shortened V by 8 bases and J by 4 bases, and 12 bases separated the two germline ends. Germline CDR1 is SNHLY and CDR2 is FYNNEI. CDR3 coding DNA: TGTGCCAGCTTTGACATTTCAGGAAACACCATATATTTT. Translation gives CASFDISGNTIYF.

The chain carries TRBV28 and TRBJ2-1, with D possibly being TRBD2 (6 bases). The germline V and J ends were trimmed by 1 base and 4 bases, with 11 bases remaining between them. CDR3 length: 15 amino acids. Germline V gene data show CDR1 as MDHEN and CDR2 as SYDVKM. CDR3 in DNA: TGTGCCAGCAGTTTATCGACTAGGAGATACAATGAGCAGTTCTTC. This gives the protein CASSLSTRRYNEQFF.

Notes on this clonotype: A single base separates this from a much larger clone, so it may be a read error. This CDR3 fails to terminate in the conserved phenylalanine or tryptophan, so it likely reflects a read error. The chain recombines TRBV20-1 with TRBJ2-3; 7 bases are shared with TRBD1. Germline loops: CDR1 DFQATT, CDR2 SNEGSKA (reference sequence). This CDR3 comprises 13 residues. V was clipped by 6 bases and J by 5 bases; unmatched bases: 8. The CDR3 sequence is CSASRDSGDTQYS. CDR3 nucleotide sequence: TGCAGTGCCAGTCGGGACAGCGGAGATACGCAGTATTCT.

This clonotype was seen a handful of times. The genes are TRBV20-1 and TRBJ2-1, with 14 bases matching TRBD2. The V gene end was trimmed by 6 bases and the J gene end by 10 bases; junction bases not matched to a gene: 8. Germline V gives CDR1 DFQATT, CDR2 SNEGSKA (reference sequence). The CDR3 is 14 residues long. CDR3 bases: TGCAGTGCCCAGGGACTAGCGGGGGTCTTAGAGCAGTTCTTC. Translating it yields CSAQGLAGVLEQFF.